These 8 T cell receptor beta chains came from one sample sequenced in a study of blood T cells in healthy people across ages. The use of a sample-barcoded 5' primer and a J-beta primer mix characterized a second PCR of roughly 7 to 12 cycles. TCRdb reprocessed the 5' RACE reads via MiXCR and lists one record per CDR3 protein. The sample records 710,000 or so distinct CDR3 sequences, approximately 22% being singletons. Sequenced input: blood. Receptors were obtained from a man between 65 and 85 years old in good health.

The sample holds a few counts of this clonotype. CDR3 nucleotides: TGTGCCAGCAGTCCCTTAGGGGCGGGGGTCAATGAGCAGTTCTTC. This translates into CASSPLGAGVNEQFF. This chain uses TRBV12-3 or TRBV12-4 with TRBJ2-5, with TRBD2 matching 7 bases. The DNA matches TRBJ2-1 better at its end, which makes the J call doubtful. The CDR3 consists of 15 residues.

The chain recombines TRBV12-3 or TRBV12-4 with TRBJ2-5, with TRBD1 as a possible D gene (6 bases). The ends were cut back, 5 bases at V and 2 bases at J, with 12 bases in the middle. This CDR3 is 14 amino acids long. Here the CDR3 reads CASSIQGTQETQYF. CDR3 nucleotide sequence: TGTGCCAGCAGTATACAGGGTACACAAGAGACCCAGTACTTC.

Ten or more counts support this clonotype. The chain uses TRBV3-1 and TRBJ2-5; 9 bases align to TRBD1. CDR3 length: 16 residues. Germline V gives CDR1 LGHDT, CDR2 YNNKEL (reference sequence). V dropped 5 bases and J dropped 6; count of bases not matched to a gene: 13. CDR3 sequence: CASSALPGQGDKTQYF. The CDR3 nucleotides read TGTGCCAGCAGCGCTCTCCCGGGACAGGGTGATAAGACCCAGTACTTC.

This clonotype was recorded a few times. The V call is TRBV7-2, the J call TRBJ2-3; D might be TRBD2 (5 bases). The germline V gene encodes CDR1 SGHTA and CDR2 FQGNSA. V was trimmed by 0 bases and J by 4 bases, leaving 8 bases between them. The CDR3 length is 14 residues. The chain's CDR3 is CASSLALVPDTQYF. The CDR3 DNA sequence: TGTGCCAGCAGCTTAGCACTAGTACCAGATACGCAGTATTTT. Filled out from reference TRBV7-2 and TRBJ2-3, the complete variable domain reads GAGVSQSPSNKVTEKGKDVELRCDPISGHTALYWYRQSLGQGLEFLIYFQGNSAPDKSGLPSDRFSAERTGGSVSTLTIQRTQQEDSAVYLCASSLALVPDTQYFGPGTRLTVL.

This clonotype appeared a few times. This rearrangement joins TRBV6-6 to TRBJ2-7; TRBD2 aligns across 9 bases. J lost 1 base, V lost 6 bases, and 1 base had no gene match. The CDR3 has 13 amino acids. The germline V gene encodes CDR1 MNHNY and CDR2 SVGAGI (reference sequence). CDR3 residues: CASRTSGSYEQYV. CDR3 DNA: TGTGCCAGCAGGACTAGCGGTTCCTACGAGCAGTACGTC.

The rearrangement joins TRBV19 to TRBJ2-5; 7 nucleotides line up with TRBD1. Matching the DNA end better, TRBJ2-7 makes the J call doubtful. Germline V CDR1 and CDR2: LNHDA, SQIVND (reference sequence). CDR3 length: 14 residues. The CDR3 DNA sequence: TGTGCCAGTAGTCCCCGGGACAGCACCTACGAGCAGTACTTC. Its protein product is CASSPRDSTYEQYF.

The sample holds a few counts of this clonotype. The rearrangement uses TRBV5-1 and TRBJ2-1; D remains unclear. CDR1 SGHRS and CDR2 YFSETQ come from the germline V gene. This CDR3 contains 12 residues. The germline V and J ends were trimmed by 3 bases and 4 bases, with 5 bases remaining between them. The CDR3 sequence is CASSSRYNEQFF. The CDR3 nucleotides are TGCGCCAGCAGCTCTAGATACAATGAGCAGTTCTTC.

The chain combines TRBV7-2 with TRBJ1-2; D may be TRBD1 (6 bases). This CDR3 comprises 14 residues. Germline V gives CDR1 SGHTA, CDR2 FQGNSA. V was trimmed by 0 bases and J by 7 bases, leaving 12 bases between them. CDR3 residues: CASSLAPGAGGYTF. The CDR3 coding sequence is TGTGCCAGCAGCTTAGCGCCGGGGGCGGGTGGCTACACCTTC.